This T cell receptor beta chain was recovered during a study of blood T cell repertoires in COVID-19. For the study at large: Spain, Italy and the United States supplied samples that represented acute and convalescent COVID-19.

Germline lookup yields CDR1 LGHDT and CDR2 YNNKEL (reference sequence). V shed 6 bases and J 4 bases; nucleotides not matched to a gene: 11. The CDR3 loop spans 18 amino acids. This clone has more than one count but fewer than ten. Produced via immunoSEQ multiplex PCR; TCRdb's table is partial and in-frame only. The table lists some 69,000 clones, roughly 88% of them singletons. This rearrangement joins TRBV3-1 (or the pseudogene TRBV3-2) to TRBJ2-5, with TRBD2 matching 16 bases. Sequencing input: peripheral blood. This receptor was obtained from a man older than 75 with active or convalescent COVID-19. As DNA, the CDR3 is TGTGCCAGCAGAGCAGGGACTAGCGGGAGGGGGGCCCCAGAGACCCAGTACTTC. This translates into CASRAGTSGRGAPETQYF.